Each of the 24 T cell receptor beta chains below was sequenced from the same sample in a study of CD8 T cells in ankylosing spondylitis. TCRdb reanalysed the 5' RACE reads using MiXCR and keeps one entry per CDR3 protein. The data show 350,000 or so distinct CDR3 sequences, about 15% seen once. The sequenced sample was blood, either unsorted or a sorted T cell fraction (not recorded which). Receptor source: a male donor with ankylosing spondylitis or in good health (not recorded which).

This chain joins TRBV5-5 and TRBJ2-7, with 9 bases lining up with TRBD2. The ends lost 7 bases at V and 3 bases at J; junction bases unmatched: 14. The CDR3 is 16 residues long. CDR1 and CDR2 (germline): SGHKS, YYEKEE (reference sequence). As DNA, the CDR3 is TGTGCCAGCTCGACGGCTAGGAGCGGGAGGTACTACGAGCAGTACTTC. Amino acid sequence: CASSTARSGRYYEQYF. Full variable domain (remainder filled in from reference TRBV5-5 and TRBJ2-7): DAGVTQSPTHLIKTRGQQVTLRCSPISGHKSVSWYQQVLGQGPQFIFQYYEKEERGRGNFPDRFSARQFPNYSSELNVNALLLGDSALYLCASSTARSGRYYEQYFGPGTRLTVT.

This clonotype appeared a few times. The chain carries TRBV5-1 and TRBJ2-6; a possible D gene is TRBD1 (6 bases). The germline CDR1 and CDR2 sequences are SGHRS and YFSETQ. The V gene lost 3 bases and the J gene lost 0 bases, with 13 bases spanning the gap. The CDR3 is 17 residues long. This CDR3 reads CASSSDSSISGANVLTF. CDR3 bases: TGCGCCAGCAGCTCGGACAGTTCAATCTCTGGGGCCAACGTCCTGACTTTC.

In its sample, this clonotype was seen a few times. The chain uses TRBV6-5 and TRBJ2-2; D perhaps matches TRBD2 (8 bases). Trimming stripped 2 bases from V and 9 bases from J, with 16 bases between. CDR3 length equals 15 residues. Germline assignment: CDR1 MNHEY and CDR2 SVGAGI. CDR3 amino acids: CASSYEGLGGRELFF. CDR3 in DNA: TGTGCCAGCAGTTACGAGGGACTAGGGGGCCGGGAGCTGTTTTTT.

This clonotype was seen many times. The V call is TRBV12-3 or TRBV12-4, the J call TRBJ1-5; TRBD1 matches at 7 bases. V gave up 8 bases and J gave up 7 bases; unmatched junction bases: 14. The CDR3 extends over 15 amino acids. For the CDR3, the DNA is TGTGCCAGCCGTCCCTCGGGACAGAGAGGACAGCCCCAGCATTTT. It yields the protein CASRPSGQRGQPQHF.

The chain uses TRBV20-1 and TRBJ1-1; D possibly corresponds to TRBD1 (6 bases). V was trimmed by 3 bases and J by 1 base, leaving 12 bases between them. The CDR3 sequence is 14 residues long. Germline assignment: CDR1 DFQATT and CDR2 SNEGSKA (reference sequence). The CDR3 is CSARGGTTNTEAFF. CDR3 bases: TGCAGTGCTAGGGGCGGGACAACGAACACTGAAGCTTTCTTT.

The rearrangement uses TRBV6-1 and TRBJ2-7, with 7 bases identical to TRBD2. The CDR3 runs to 14 residues. V shed 6 bases, J shed 1 base, and the junction held 6 bases outside the gene matches. Germline values: CDR1 MNHNS, CDR2 SASEGT. The CDR3 reads CASSPTSRSYEQYF. DNA for the CDR3: TGTGCCAGCAGCCCGACTAGCCGGTCCTACGAGCAGTACTTC.

In this sample, this clonotype turned up a few times. J is TRBJ2-5 and V is TRBV20-1, with unresolved D. The CDR3 length is 15 residues. Germline-derived CDR1 and CDR2 are DFQATT and SNEGSKA (reference sequence). Between the trimmed V and J ends, which lost 7 bases and 2 bases, there was a span of 20 bases. This CDR3 reads CSVPTSERLQETQYF. In DNA, the CDR3 is TGCAGTGTTCCGACTTCGGAGAGGCTACAAGAGACCCAGTACTTC.

This clonotype has only a few counts. The rearrangement joins TRBV28 to TRBJ2-2, with D hard to call. There are 16 residues in the CDR3. The V gene's germline CDR1 is MDHEN and CDR2 SYDVKM. The V gene lost 3 bases and the J gene lost 0 bases, with 11 bases spanning the gap. The CDR3 DNA sequence: TGTGCCAGCAGTTTTAGTGGAACAACGAACACCGGGGAGCTGTTTTTT. This sequence encodes CASSFSGTTNTGELFF.

This clonotype came up many times. This chain links TRBV24-1 with TRBJ2-1; possibly TRBD2 for D (5 bases). The CDR3 is 16 amino acids. Germline lookup yields CDR1 KGHDR and CDR2 SFDVKD. The V end was cut by 3 bases, the J end by 2 bases, with 13 bases between. The CDR3 sequence is CATSDSVGVPYNEQFF. CDR3 DNA sequence: TGTGCCACCAGTGATAGCGTCGGGGTACCCTACAATGAGCAGTTCTTC.

The chain carries TRBV9 and TRBJ2-3; 14 nucleotides agree with TRBD2. V lost 0 bases to trimming and J lost 7 bases; unmatched junction nucleotides: 4. This CDR3 comprises 16 residues. CDR1 SGDLS and CDR2 YYNGEE come from the germline V gene. As DNA, the CDR3 is TGTGCCAGCAGCGTAGCGACTAGCGGGGGGGATTATACGCAGTATTTT. Translated, it gives CASSVATSGGDYTQYF.

The V and J genes are TRBV5-1 and TRBJ1-1, with D possibly being TRBD1 (5 bases). V was cut by 0 bases and J by 1 base, with 10 bases left in between. Looked up from germline, CDR1 is SGHRS and CDR2 is YFSETQ. The CDR3 loop spans 15 amino acids. CDR3 nucleotides: TGCGCCAGCAGCTTGGCCGACAGTGGGAACACTGAAGCTTTCTTT. It encodes CASSLADSGNTEAFF.

V gene TRBV13 combines with J gene TRBJ1-1; 8 bases map to TRBD1. Germline V gene lookup returns CDR1 PRHDT and CDR2 FYEKMQ (reference sequence). Losses at the gene ends were 5 bases for V and 1 base for J; bases not matched to a gene: 9. This CDR3 is built from 16 residues. The CDR3 nucleotides are TGTGCCAGCAGCCCTCACAGGGGGTCCTCGAACACTGAAGCTTTCTTT. Encoded protein: CASSPHRGSSNTEAFF.

J is TRBJ2-3 and V is TRBV7-2; 11 bases agree with TRBD2. This CDR3 is built from 15 residues. The J segment lost 4 bases and the V segment lost 3 bases, leaving 3 bases of the junction unmatched. Per germline, CDR1 SGHTA and CDR2 FQGNSA. The CDR3: CASSFSGGAPDTQYF. DNA of the CDR3: TGTGCCAGCAGCTTTAGCGGGGGGGCCCCAGATACGCAGTATTTT.

This clonotype was observed many times. The CDR3 DNA reads TGTGCCAGCAGTTTTACAGGGGTGGGCACTGAAGCTTTCTTT. Translation gives CASSFTGVGTEAFF. This chain joins TRBV12-3 or TRBV12-4 and TRBJ1-1; 7 bases agree with TRBD1. The CDR3 has 14 residues. J was trimmed by 4 bases and V by 3 bases; bases with no gene match: 5.

This clonotype was seen a handful of times. The chain employs TRBV15 and TRBJ2-1; 7 bases are shared with TRBD2. Germline V gene sequence: CDR1 LNHNV, CDR2 YYDKDF (reference sequence). Trimming cost V 8 bases and J 0 bases; bases outside gene matches: 13. The CDR3 extends over 17 amino acids. The CDR3 DNA follows: TGTGCCACCGAGGCGTTAAGCGGGGCACCCTCCTACAATGAGCAGTTCTTC. This translates into CATEALSGAPSYNEQFF.

V and J are TRBV20-1 and TRBJ1-2; no clear D. Germline V CDR1 and CDR2: DFQATT, SNEGSKA (reference sequence). The CDR3 length is 13 residues. V was trimmed by 6 bases and J by 5 bases, leaving 16 bases between them. The CDR3 loop reads CSANTPRDYGYTF. The CDR3 bases are TGCAGTGCCAACACACCTCGGGATTATGGCTACACCTTC.

In its sample, this clonotype was seen a few times. This chain joins TRBV7-9 and TRBJ2-6; D is perhaps TRBD1 (5 bases). Germline V gene data show CDR1 as SEHNR and CDR2 as FQNEAQ (reference sequence). The CDR3 covers 15 residues. V lost 7 bases and J 1 base, leaving 11 bases between the germline ends. CDR3 residues: CASIPQGSGANVLTF. CDR3 nucleotides: TGTGCCAGCATTCCCCAGGGTTCTGGGGCCAACGTCCTGACTTTC.

V and J are TRBV9 and TRBJ2-1, with D possibly matching TRBD2 (5 bases). V lost 0 bases and J 8 bases, leaving 9 bases between the germline ends. The CDR3 consists of 13 residues. CDR1 and CDR2 (germline): SGDLS, YYNGEE. CDR3 DNA sequence: TGTGCCAGCAGCGTAGCCCCGGGGTATGAGCAGTTCTTC. It codes for CASSVAPGYEQFF.

J is TRBJ1-1 and V is TRBV7-8; D not resolved. Trimming shortened V by 5 bases and J by 10 bases, and 20 bases separated the two germline ends. CDR1 SGHVS and CDR2 FQNEAQ come from the germline V gene. This CDR3 region has 14 residues. This CDR3 is CASSPSSLIPGAFF. CDR3 sequence (DNA): TGTGCCAGCAGCCCATCAAGCCTAATCCCCGGAGCTTTCTTT. The full variable domain, with the rest looked up from reference TRBV7-8 and TRBJ1-1, is GAGVSQSPRYKVAKRGQDVALRCDPISGHVSLFWYQQALGQGPEFLTYFQNEAQLDKSGLPSDRFFAERPEGSVSTLKIQRTQQEDSAVYLCASSPSSLIPGAFFGQGTRLTVV.

This clonotype was seen at least ten times. The chain carries TRBV29-1 and TRBJ2-7; 11 bases map to TRBD1. The germline V gene encodes CDR1 SQVTM and CDR2 ANQGSEA. The CDR3 has 13 amino acids. Germline trimming cut 4 bases from V and 6 bases from J; bases unmatched to any gene: 5. The CDR3 bases are TGCAGCGTTGTTGGACAGGGGGCTGGCGAGCAGTACTTC. Translation: CSVVGQGAGEQYF.

The chain has TRBV19 and TRBJ2-7, with D possibly TRBD1 on 5 matching bases. CDR1 and CDR2 (germline): LNHDA, SQIVND (reference sequence). The CDR3 length is 13 residues. V was cut by 7 bases and J by 0 bases, with 10 bases left in between. DNA of the CDR3: TGTGCCAGTAACTTCAGGGACTCCTACGAGCAGTACTTC. Translated: CASNFRDSYEQYF.

This clonotype was seen only a few times. The rearrangement links TRBV6-5 to TRBJ2-1, with 11 bases lining up with TRBD2. The V segment lost 2 bases and the J segment 8 bases; nucleotides outside the gene matches: 5. CDR3 size: 15 residues. Germline-derived CDR1 and CDR2 are MNHEY and SVGAGI. CDR3 amino acids: CASSYPTSGSYEQFF. The CDR3, as DNA: TGTGCCAGCAGTTACCCCACTAGCGGGAGCTATGAGCAGTTCTTC.

This clonotype was seen ten or more times. The rearrangement joins TRBV10-3 to TRBJ2-1; D is possibly TRBD1 (7 bases). CDR3 length: 17 amino acids. V was clipped by 2 bases and J by 6 bases, with 20 bases between them. Germline-derived CDR1 and CDR2 are ENHRY and SYGVKD. CDR3: CAISEKGDSGQSNEQFF. In DNA, the CDR3 is TGTGCCATCAGTGAGAAAGGGGACAGCGGGCAAAGCAATGAGCAGTTCTTC.

This clonotype came up many times. The V and J genes are TRBV7-2 and TRBJ2-2; D call uncertain. Germline CDR1 reads SGHTA; CDR2 reads FQGNSA. V shed 3 bases and J shed 7 bases, with 6 bases lying between them. The CDR3 consists of 12 residues. In DNA form, the CDR3 reads TGTGCCAGCAGCTTGGTGGTCGGGGAGCTGTTTTTT. This gives the protein CASSLVVGELFF. The variable domain in full, completed from reference TRBV7-2 and TRBJ2-2, reads GAGVSQSPSNKVTEKGKDVELRCDPISGHTALYWYRQSLGQGLEFLIYFQGNSAPDKSGLPSDRFSAERTGGSVSTLTIQRTQQEDSAVYLCASSLVVGELFFGEGSRLTVL.